Presented here are 31 T cell receptor beta chains from one specimen sequenced in a study of blood T cell repertoires in COVID-19. TCRdb's copy holds only in-frame clones and misses some; the assay was immunoSEQ multiplex PCR. Among some 70,000 clones listed, about 87% were seen once. The specimen was peripheral blood. These receptor sequences come from a man over 45 with active COVID-19.

V gene TRBV5-6 combines with J gene TRBJ2-5; 7 bases align to TRBD2. CDR1 is SGHDT and CDR2 is YYEEEE in the germline V gene. The CDR3 loop spans 16 amino acids. Trimming cost V 4 bases and J 4 bases; bases outside gene matches: 13. CDR3 sequence (DNA): TGTGCCAGCAGCGGGGAGGGGTTACCGCCGGCAGAGACCCAGTACTTC. It is translated as CASSGEGLPPAETQYF. The full variable domain, completed using reference TRBV5-6 and TRBJ2-5, is DAGVTQSPTHLIKTRGQQVTLRCSPKSGHDTVSWYQQALGQGPQFIFQYYEEEERQRGNFPDRFSGHQFPNYSSELNVNALLLGDSALYLCASSGEGLPPAETQYFGPGTRLLVL.

This clone was counted a few times. The chain links TRBV7-8 to TRBJ1-6, with 9 bases lining up with TRBD1. The V and J ends lost 0 bases and 9 bases, in that order; junction bases with no gene match: 6. This CDR3 spans 16 amino acids. Germline V gene sequence: CDR1 SGHVS, CDR2 FQNEAQ. CDR3 sequence reads: CASSLASGTGSSPLHF. In nucleotides, the CDR3 is TGTGCCAGCAGCTTAGCCTCCGGGACAGGGTCTTCACCCCTCCACTTT.

This clone is a singleton in its sample. The genes are TRBV4-3 and TRBJ1-6, with 8 bases fitting TRBD1. J lost 5 bases, V lost 3 bases, and 9 bases had no gene match. CDR1 and CDR2 from the germline V gene are LGHNA and YSLEER. The CDR3 has 17 residues. The CDR3 is CASSQGDYRGNNSPLHF. The CDR3 bases are TGCGCCAGCAGCCAGGGAGATTACAGGGGGAATAATTCACCCCTCCACTTT.

This clone was detected only a few times. The rearrangement joins TRBV27 to TRBJ2-6; 8 positions match TRBD1. The germline CDR1 and CDR2 sequences are MNHEY and SMNVEV (reference sequence). CDR3 length: 18 amino acids. Losses at the gene ends were 8 bases for V and 0 bases for J; bases not matched to a gene: 12. The CDR3 coding sequence is TGTGCCAGCGGACCCAGGGGACAGGCCCTCTCTGGGGCCAACGTCCTGACTTTC. Protein product: CASGPRGQALSGANVLTF.

This clone was seen only once. Written as DNA, the CDR3 is TGCGCCAGCAGCCCCACCAGGGGGGAGACCCAGTACTTC. This translates into CASSPTRGETQYF. The V gene is TRBV4-3, the J gene TRBJ2-5, with 7 bases matching TRBD1. Trimming removed 4 bases from V and 5 bases from J; junction bases left unmatched: 4. CDR1 and CDR2 (germline): LGHNA, YSLEER. The CDR3 is 13 residues long.

The chain uses TRBV5-5 and TRBJ2-5; D may be TRBD1 (6 bases). Trimming shortened V by 5 bases and J by 5 bases, and 19 bases separated the two germline ends. Looked up from germline, CDR1 is SGHKS and CDR2 is YYEKEE (reference sequence). CDR3 length: 15 residues. The CDR3 spells CASSPEGRGWETQYF. For the CDR3, the DNA is TGTGCCAGCAGTCCTGAGGGCAGGGGCTGGGAGACCCAGTACTTC.

The V gene is TRBV9, the J gene TRBJ2-7, with a weak D call TRBD2 (6 bases). The CDR3 covers 14 residues. Per germline, CDR1 SGDLS and CDR2 YYNGEE. Trimming shortened V by 4 bases and J by 7 bases, and 18 bases separated the two germline ends. CDR3 sequence (DNA): TGTGCCAGCAGCCCCCCGGGGAGGACTGGAGAGCAGTACTTC. As protein: CASSPPGRTGEQYF.

The rearrangement uses TRBV11-1 and TRBJ1-2; D is perhaps TRBD1 (5 bases). The CDR3 is 14 amino acids. V was cut by 5 bases and J by 3 bases, with 13 bases left in between. Germline values: CDR1 SGHAT, CDR2 FQDESV (reference sequence). The CDR3 spells CASSPSPRDYGYTF. In DNA, the CDR3 is TGTGCCAGCAGCCCTTCCCCCAGGGACTATGGCTACACCTTC.

The chain combines TRBV28 with TRBJ2-1, with D unresolved. V lost 5 bases and J 5 bases, leaving 10 bases between the germline ends. Germline values: CDR1 MDHEN, CDR2 SYDVKM. There are 13 residues in the CDR3. In DNA, the CDR3 is TGTGCCAGCAGTCCTTTTCGCGACAATGAGCAGTTCTTC. Protein sequence: CASSPFRDNEQFF.

The gene calls are TRBV5-1 and TRBJ2-1; 11 bases fit TRBD2. The germline V gene encodes CDR1 SGHRS and CDR2 YFSETQ. This CDR3 has 15 residues. V shed 4 bases and J 4 bases; nucleotides not matched to a gene: 4. The CDR3 DNA follows: TGCGCCAGCAGCCTCGGGACTAGCGGTTACAATGAGCAGTTCTTC. It specifies CASSLGTSGYNEQFF.

The rearrangement joins TRBV29-1 to TRBJ1-1, with 7 positions matching TRBD1. Germline CDR1 and CDR2: SQVTM and ANQGSEA. This CDR3 comprises 11 residues. The ends lost 6 bases at V and 6 bases at J; junction bases unmatched: 4. The CDR3 region has the DNA TGCAGCGTCTACGGGACAGCTGAAGCTTTCTTT. Translated, it gives CSVYGTAEAFF.

The chain employs TRBV7-8 and TRBJ2-7; TRBD2 agrees at 11 bases. CDR3 length equals 16 residues. Germline CDR1 and CDR2: SGHVS and FQNEAQ. V lost 3 bases and J lost 6; bases outside the gene matches: 10. CDR3 bases: TGTGCCAGCAGCTTCTCCGCTAGCGGGAGGTTGGCCGAGCAGTACTTC. It encodes CASSFSASGRLAEQYF.

CDR3 bases: TGCGCCAGCAGCGTATTCGGACAGGGCTCCGGAGAGACCCAGTACTTC. Residues: CASSVFGQGSGETQYF. The chain uses TRBV5-1 and TRBJ2-5; 8 nucleotides align to TRBD1. This CDR3 has 16 amino acids. The V segment lost 4 bases and the J segment 4 bases; nucleotides outside the gene matches: 12. Germline V gene lookup returns CDR1 SGHRS and CDR2 YFSETQ. The full variable domain, its missing parts supplied by reference TRBV5-1 and TRBJ2-5, is KAGVTQTPRYLIKTRGQQVTLSCSPISGHRSVSWYQQTPGQGLQFLFEYFSETQRNKGNFPGRFSGRQFSNSRSEMNVSTLELGDSALYLCASSVFGQGSGETQYFGPGTRLLVL.

The rearrangement links TRBV30 to TRBJ2-4; 8 bases agree with TRBD1. V lost 0 bases, J lost 3 bases, and 7 bases stayed unmatched. The CDR3 has 16 residues. CDR1 and CDR2 (germline): GTSNPN, SVGIG (reference sequence). In DNA, the CDR3 is TGTGCCTGGAGTGTAGGGCAGGGGGCGGGCAAAAACATTCAGTACTTC. Translating it yields CAWSVGQGAGKNIQYF.

V and J are TRBV7-2 and TRBJ1-2; 8 bases match TRBD1. CDR1 and CDR2 (germline): SGHTA, FQGNSA. The CDR3 covers 13 residues. The trim removed 3 bases at V and 7 bases at J, leaving 4 bases unmatched. The CDR3 DNA follows: TGTGCCAGCAGCTTGACAGGGACAGGTGGCTACACCTTC. Protein product: CASSLTGTGGYTF.

V usage is TRBV5-1 and J usage is TRBJ1-4; weak D call: TRBD1 (5 bases). Looked up from germline, CDR1 is SGHRS and CDR2 is YFSETQ. Trimming pared 0 bases from V and 2 bases from J, leaving 11 bases between. This CDR3 has 16 residues. Here the CDR3 reads CASSLVPGNTNEKLFF. The CDR3 DNA reads TGCGCCAGCAGCTTGGTCCCAGGGAATACTAATGAAAAACTGTTTTTT.

With regard to this clone: A read error may account for a junction end that differs from germline. The chain carries TRBV4-1 and TRBJ2-7; 9 nucleotides align to TRBD1. From germline, CDR1 is MGHRA and CDR2 YSYEKL. CDR3 size: 13 residues. CDR3 sequence: CASSLQTGGVWDF. The DNA for the CDR3 is TGCGCCAGCAGCCTCCAAACAGGGGGCGTTTGGGACTTC.

The rearrangement uses TRBV19 and TRBJ2-1; 8 nucleotides match TRBD1. Unmatched junction bases numbered 19, after V lost 5 bases and J lost 7 bases. The CDR3 totals 18 residues. The germline gives CDR1 LNHDA, CDR2 SQIVND (reference sequence). CDR3: CASSFLALAPRQGNEQFF. The CDR3 DNA reads as TGTGCCAGTAGTTTCCTAGCCCTAGCTCCCAGACAGGGGAATGAGCAGTTCTTC.

The V and J genes are TRBV5-4 and TRBJ2-3, with 14 bases lining up with TRBD2. Germline V gene data show CDR1 as SGHNT and CDR2 as YYREEE (reference sequence). This CDR3 spans 17 amino acids. The V gene end was trimmed by 2 bases and the J gene end by 3 bases; junction bases not matched to a gene: 5. CDR3 in amino acids: CASSFGLAGGRTDTQYF. The CDR3 nucleotides read TGTGCCAGCAGCTTTGGACTAGCGGGGGGCCGGACAGATACGCAGTATTTT.

This clone was picked up a small number of times. This chain uses TRBV7-9 with TRBJ2-7; 7 bases fit TRBD1. The ends lost 3 bases at V and 1 base at J; junction bases unmatched: 9. The CDR3 is 16 amino acids. The germline CDR1 and CDR2 sequences are SEHNR and FQNEAQ (reference sequence). CDR3 nucleotide sequence: TGTGCCAGCAGCTTGGTCCCGGGACAGACATCCTACGAGCAGTACTTC. Translation gives CASSLVPGQTSYEQYF.

This clone was observed a few times. The V call is TRBV29-1, the J call TRBJ2-1, with 10 bases identical to TRBD1. After removal of 6 bases from V and 9 bases from J, the junction contained 14 bases not matched to a gene. Germline V CDR1 and CDR2: SQVTM, ANQGSEA. The CDR3 loop spans 15 amino acids. The CDR3 bases are TGCAGCGTGCGGCCTAGGGGACAGGGGTTAAGTGAGCAGTTCTTC. Encoded protein: CSVRPRGQGLSEQFF.

The rearrangement uses TRBV19 and TRBJ2-3; TRBD1 aligns across 8 bases. Germline-derived CDR1 and CDR2 are LNHDA and SQIVND (reference sequence). The CDR3 is 15 amino acids. The V gene end was trimmed by 5 bases and the J gene end by 3 bases; junction bases not matched to a gene: 7. The CDR3 loop reads CASSSDRGQTDTQYF. In DNA form, the CDR3 reads TGTGCCAGTAGTTCCGACAGGGGCCAGACAGATACGCAGTATTTT.

The rearrangement joins TRBV30 to TRBJ1-2; D perhaps matches TRBD1 (5 bases). Trimming removed 1 base from V and 4 bases from J, with 13 bases in between. The length of the CDR3 is 14 residues. Germline V gene sequence: CDR1 GTSNPN, CDR2 SVGIG (reference sequence). The CDR3 region has the DNA TGTGCCTGGAGTGCCCAGGGTTTGGGCTATGGCTACACCTTC. It translates to CAWSAQGLGYGYTF.

The gene calls are TRBV4-1 and TRBJ1-3; 8 nucleotides agree with TRBD1. The CDR3 has 18 residues. V lost 0 bases to trimming and J lost 4 bases; unmatched junction nucleotides: 11. Germline values: CDR1 MGHRA, CDR2 YSYEKL. CDR3 nucleotide sequence: TGCGCCAGCAGCCAAGACTTCACCCAGGGGGCGCGGGGAAACACCATATATTTT. As protein: CASSQDFTQGARGNTIYF.

This clone was seen a handful of times. The gene calls are TRBV7-2 and TRBJ2-1, with D perhaps matching TRBD1 (5 bases). Trimming removed 0 bases from V and 4 bases from J, with 10 bases in between. The germline V gene encodes CDR1 SGHTA and CDR2 FQGNSA. The CDR3 consists of 15 residues. The CDR3 DNA reads as TGTGCCAGCAGCTTAGCCAGGGCAGGGTACAATGAGCAGTTCTTC. Protein sequence: CASSLARAGYNEQFF.

The rearrangement uses TRBV27 and TRBJ2-2; 9 nucleotides match TRBD2. Per the germline V gene, CDR1 is MNHEY and CDR2 is SMNVEV (reference sequence). V gave up 6 bases and J gave up 4 bases; unmatched junction bases: 6. The CDR3 consists of 15 residues. DNA for the CDR3: TGTGCCAGCAGCCCTGGGACTAGCTCCACCGGGGAGCTGTTTTTT. This gives the protein CASSPGTSSTGELFF.

The chain employs TRBV18 and TRBJ1-5; D remains unclear. V was pared by 2 bases and J by 2 bases, with 10 bases between. The CDR3 is 15 residues long. Per the germline V gene, CDR1 is KGHSH and CDR2 is LQKENI. The CDR3 DNA follows: TGTGCCAGCTCACCAATGGGGAGCGGCAATCAGCCCCAGCATTTT. It specifies CASSPMGSGNQPQHF.

V gene TRBV5-6 combines with J gene TRBJ2-7; 7 nucleotides align to TRBD1. The CDR3 consists of 15 residues. Germline trimming cut 0 bases from V and 3 bases from J; bases unmatched to any gene: 6. Germline CDR1 reads SGHDT; CDR2 reads YYEEEE. This CDR3 reads CASSLVQGGYYEQYF. The CDR3 region has the DNA TGTGCCAGCAGCTTGGTCCAAGGGGGCTACTACGAGCAGTACTTC.

The rearrangement links TRBV9 to TRBJ2-3; D not resolved. The V end lost 7 bases, the J end lost 8 bases, and 20 bases lay between the germline ends. Germline V gene sequence: CDR1 SGDLS, CDR2 YYNGEE. This CDR3 comprises 14 residues. The CDR3 DNA reads TGTGCCAGCTCTTCTATTCCGTCGTCTCCTACGCAGTATTTT. This encodes CASSSIPSSPTQYF.

The rearrangement uses TRBV11-3 and TRBJ2-3; TRBD2 matches 12 bases. The CDR3 runs to 15 residues. Germline V gives CDR1 SGHNT, CDR2 YENEEA. J gave up 6 bases and V 5 bases, and 6 bases lay outside the gene matches. In nucleotides, the CDR3 is TGTGCCAGCAGCCGGGGACTAGCGGGCGGGGATACGCAGTATTTT. Residues: CASSRGLAGGDTQYF.

The chain employs TRBV29-1 and TRBJ2-3; D gene ambiguous. The germline V gene has CDR1 SQVTM and CDR2 ANQGSEA. This CDR3 has 14 amino acids. V shed 4 bases and J shed 3 bases, with 14 bases lying between them. The CDR3 loop is CSVVILAVTDTQYF. For the CDR3, the DNA is TGCAGCGTTGTGATCTTGGCGGTGACAGATACGCAGTATTTT.